One sample yielded the 18 T cell receptor beta chains listed below, sequenced in a study of response to subunit inactivated influenza vaccine. One entry per CDR3 protein results from TCRdb running MiXCR on the RT-PCR reads. The sample shows 610,000 or so distinct CDR3 sequences, 14% of them seen only once. Sequences were derived from PBMCs from blood, sampled about 11 days after vaccination. These receptors originate from a man in his forties or fifties who received an inactivated influenza vaccine.

This clonotype was seen at least ten times. Germline and junction disagree at one end, which may indicate a read error. This chain joins TRBV10-3 and TRBJ2-1; no clear D gene. The germline CDR1 and CDR2 sequences are ENHRY and SYGVKD. The CDR3 totals 19 residues. In DNA form, the CDR3 reads TGTGCCATAAGTGACCGAAGACCCTCACTAACGGGCTTTTACAATGAGCAGTTCTTC. This sequence encodes CAISDRRPSLTGFYNEQFF.

This chain connects TRBV6-5 to TRBJ2-5, with unresolved D. The CDR3 totals 12 residues. V gave up 0 bases and J gave up 7 bases, with 6 bases separating them. From germline, CDR1 is MNHEY and CDR2 SVGAGI. CDR3 bases: TGTGCCAGCAGTTACTCTAAGGGGACCCAGTACTTC. Its protein is CASSYSKGTQYF.

The chain is built from TRBV20-1 and TRBJ2-2; no clear D. Germline V gene sequence: CDR1 DFQATT, CDR2 SNEGSKA (reference sequence). V was trimmed by 4 bases and J by 6 bases, leaving 15 bases between them. The CDR3 is made up of 14 amino acids. The CDR3 reads CSANTPHRAGELFF. Written as DNA, the CDR3 is TGCAGTGCTAACACACCTCACCGGGCCGGGGAGCTGTTTTTT.

A few counts support this clonotype. The chain couples TRBV5-1 to TRBJ1-2; TRBD1 matches 8 bases. Germline V gene data show CDR1 as SGHRS and CDR2 as YFSETQ. After removal of 5 bases from V and 8 bases from J, the junction contained 8 bases not matched to a gene. The CDR3 has 13 residues. CDR3 nucleotide sequence: TGCGCCAGCAGGGGATCAGGGGGCGAAGGCTACACCTTC. It translates to CASRGSGGEGYTF. Full variable domain (rest looked up from reference TRBV5-1 and TRBJ1-2): KAGVTQTPRYLIKTRGQQVTLSCSPISGHRSVSWYQQTPGQGLQFLFEYFSETQRNKGNFPGRFSGRQFSNSRSEMNVSTLELGDSALYLCASRGSGGEGYTFGSGTRLTVV.

The chain carries TRBV7-2 and TRBJ1-2; TRBD1 aligns across 8 bases. The CDR3 is 13 residues long. The V gene's germline CDR1 is SGHTA and CDR2 FQGNSA. The J segment lost 10 bases and the V segment lost 1 base, leaving 5 bases of the junction unmatched. The CDR3 spells CASSLGDRINYTF. CDR3 DNA sequence: TGTGCCAGCAGCTTAGGGGACAGGATCAACTACACCTTC.

This clonotype was picked up a small number of times. The chain employs TRBV28 and TRBJ2-7; TRBD2 agrees at 8 bases. The germline V gene has CDR1 MDHEN and CDR2 SYDVKM. This CDR3 region has 18 residues. The ends lost 3 bases at V and 0 bases at J; junction bases unmatched: 13. CDR3: CASSFQSYSGVSSYEQYF. The CDR3, as DNA: TGTGCCAGCAGTTTCCAGAGTTATAGCGGGGTGAGCTCCTACGAGCAGTACTTC.

This chain joins TRBV6-5 and TRBJ1-2; TRBD1 aligns across 7 bases. Germline CDR1 and CDR2: MNHEY and SVGAGI. With V trimmed by 4 bases and J by 4 bases, 12 bases remained unmatched. The CDR3 runs 16 residues. CDR3: CASSFGSQGVGYGYTF. Written as DNA, the CDR3 is TGTGCCAGCAGTTTCGGGAGCCAGGGGGTCGGCTATGGCTACACCTTC.

The rearrangement links TRBV20-1 to TRBJ2-1, with unresolved D. Trimming left V 0 bases short and J 1 base short, with 10 bases between. Germline loops: CDR1 DFQATT, CDR2 SNEGSKA (reference sequence). The length of the CDR3 is 15 residues. The CDR3 sequence: CSARDFAKSYNEQFF. The CDR3 nucleotides are TGCAGTGCTAGAGATTTCGCTAAATCCTACAATGAGCAGTTCTTC.

The chain is built from TRBV30 and TRBJ2-1; weak D call: TRBD1 (6 bases). V was cut by 5 bases and J by 0 bases, with 11 bases left in between. Germline assignment: CDR1 GTSNPN and CDR2 SVGIG (reference sequence). The CDR3 loop spans 14 amino acids. The CDR3 spells CAWATGSSYNEQFF. DNA of the CDR3: TGTGCCTGGGCTACAGGGAGCTCCTACAATGAGCAGTTCTTC.

The chain uses TRBV6-1 and TRBJ1-1; 8 bases map to TRBD1. CDR1 and CDR2 from the germline V gene are MNHNS and SASEGT. V gave up 2 bases and J gave up 1 base; unmatched junction bases: 6. The length of the CDR3 is 16 residues. The CDR3 bases are TGTGCCAGCAGTGAACAGGGGGCAGTGGGGAACACTGAAGCTTTCTTT. Protein sequence: CASSEQGAVGNTEAFF.

This chain joins TRBV5-1 and TRBJ2-3, with 7 bases fitting TRBD2. Trimming at V came to 6 bases and at J to 1 base, leaving 11 bases not matched to a gene. Germline-derived CDR1 and CDR2 are SGHRS and YFSETQ. The CDR3 consists of 16 residues. The CDR3 sequence: CASKRGEALRTDTQYF. CDR3 nucleotides: TGCGCCAGCAAACGGGGGGAGGCCCTTCGCACAGATACGCAGTATTTT. The full variable domain, with the rest looked up from reference TRBV5-1 and TRBJ2-3, is KAGVTQTPRYLIKTRGQQVTLSCSPISGHRSVSWYQQTPGQGLQFLFEYFSETQRNKGNFPGRFSGRQFSNSRSEMNVSTLELGDSALYLCASKRGEALRTDTQYFGPGTRLTVL.

V usage is TRBV9 and J usage is TRBJ2-1, with D perhaps matching TRBD1 (5 bases). Trimming cost V 0 bases and J 8 bases, with 15 bases left between them. The CDR3 extends over 15 amino acids. The germline V gene has CDR1 SGDLS and CDR2 YYNGEE. Written as DNA, the CDR3 is TGTGCCAGCAGCGTAGCGTCAGGGCATGTAGATGAGCAGTTCTTC. Translation gives CASSVASGHVDEQFF.

The genes are TRBV6-2 or TRBV6-3 and TRBJ2-3; no clear D. Germline CDR1 reads MNHEY; CDR2 reads SVGEGT. The germline V and J ends were trimmed by 8 bases and 2 bases, with 17 bases remaining between them. The CDR3 is made up of 15 amino acids. Written as DNA, the CDR3 is TGTGCCAGCCTTGATTACCGCGGTCCCACAGATACGCAGTATTTT. It translates to CASLDYRGPTDTQYF.

This clonotype was seen repeatedly, ten times or more. The chain employs TRBV12-3 or TRBV12-4 and TRBJ2-3, with 7 bases that match TRBD1. Unmatched junction bases numbered 8, after V lost 6 bases and J lost 2 bases. This CDR3 spans 15 amino acids. The chain's CDR3 is CASRATGVDTDTQYF. The DNA for the CDR3 is TGTGCCAGCAGAGCCACAGGGGTTGACACAGATACGCAGTATTTT.

This clonotype was recorded a few times. The chain has TRBV4-3 and TRBJ1-1; 10 bases align to TRBD1. There are 14 residues in the CDR3. Germline assignment: CDR1 LGHNA and CDR2 YSLEER. Trimming took 4 bases from V and 7 from J; bases not matched to a gene: 6. The CDR3: CASSPSGQGGEAFF. CDR3 in DNA: TGCGCCAGCAGCCCCTCCGGACAGGGGGGTGAAGCTTTCTTT.

The chain couples TRBV10-3 to TRBJ2-1; D perhaps matches TRBD2 (7 bases). The V end was cut by 7 bases, the J end by 8 bases, with 15 bases between. Germline CDR1 ENHRY, CDR2 SYGVKD. CDR3 length: 13 residues. The CDR3 spells CAINGGPGDEQFF. As DNA, the CDR3 is TGTGCCATCAACGGGGGGCCTGGGGATGAGCAGTTCTTC.

The rearrangement links TRBV9 to TRBJ2-7; 7 positions agree with TRBD1. CDR3 size: 16 residues. The trim removed 4 bases at V and 5 bases at J, leaving 15 bases unmatched. Germline V lookup: CDR1 SGDLS, CDR2 YYNGEE. The CDR3, as DNA: TGTGCCAGCAGCCCAAGGGGTGAGGGGGCTATCAACGAGCAGTACTTC. Residues: CASSPRGEGAINEQYF.

The genes are TRBV10-3 and TRBJ2-1, with 10 bases aligning to TRBD2. With 6 bases clipped from V and 5 bases from J, the junction kept 1 base outside the gene matches. This CDR3 is built from 13 residues. Germline V CDR1 and CDR2: ENHRY, SYGVKD. The CDR3, as DNA: TGTGCCATCAGGCTAGCGGGGGACAATGAGCAGTTCTTC. It codes for CAIRLAGDNEQFF.